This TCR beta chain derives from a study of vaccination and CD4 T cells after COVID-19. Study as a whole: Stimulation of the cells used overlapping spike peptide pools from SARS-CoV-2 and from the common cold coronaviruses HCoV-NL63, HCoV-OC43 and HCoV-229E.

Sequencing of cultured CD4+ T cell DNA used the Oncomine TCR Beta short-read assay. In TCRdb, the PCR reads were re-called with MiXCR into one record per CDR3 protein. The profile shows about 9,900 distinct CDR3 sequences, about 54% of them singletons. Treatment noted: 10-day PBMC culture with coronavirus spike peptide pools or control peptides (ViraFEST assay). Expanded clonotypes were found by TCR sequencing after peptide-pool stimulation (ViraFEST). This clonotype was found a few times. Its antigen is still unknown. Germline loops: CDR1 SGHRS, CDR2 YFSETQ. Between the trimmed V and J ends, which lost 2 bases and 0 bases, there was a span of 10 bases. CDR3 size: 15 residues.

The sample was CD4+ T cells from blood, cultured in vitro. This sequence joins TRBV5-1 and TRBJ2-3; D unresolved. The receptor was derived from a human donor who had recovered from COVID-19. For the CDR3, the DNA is TGCGCCAGCAGCTTCGGTCGGTCTAGCACAGATACGCAGTATTTT. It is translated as CASSFGRSSTDTQYF.